A single sample gave rise to the 10 T cell receptor beta chains below, sequenced in a study of cytomegalovirus exposure and HLA in healthy donors. Amplification used 60 Vbeta primers and 13 Jbeta primers. Some clones are missing from TCRdb's copy, which holds only in-frame ones; the method was immunoSEQ multiplex PCR. The sample records roughly 170,000 clones, roughly 82% being singletons. The material sequenced was PBMCs. The receptors stem from a girl aged 2 to 10 in good health and CMV-seropositive.

This chain connects TRBV11-2 to TRBJ2-7, with D maybe TRBD2 (5 bases). Germline CDR1 reads SGHAT; CDR2 reads FQNNGV. The CDR3 loop spans 15 amino acids. The ends were cut back, 2 bases at V and 6 bases at J, with 17 bases in the middle. The chain's CDR3 is CASSLQPYRTGEQYF. The CDR3 nucleotides read TGTGCCAGCAGCTTACAACCCTATAGGACTGGCGAGCAGTACTTC. The whole variable domain, filled in from reference TRBV11-2 and TRBJ2-7, reads EAGVAQSPRYKIIEKRQSVAFWCNPISGHATLYWYQQILGQGPKLLIQFQNNGVVDDSQLPKDRFSAERLKGVDSTLKIQPAKLEDSAVYLCASSLQPYRTGEQYFGPGTRLTVT.

DNA of the CDR3: TGTGCCAGCTCACCAGGCACAGTTAGAAGCATTCAGTACTTC. Translating gives CASSPGTVRSIQYF. The J gene is TRBJ2-4, the V gene TRBV18; no definite D call. The CDR3 runs to 14 residues. CDR1 KGHSH and CDR2 LQKENI come from the germline V gene. The V gene lost 2 bases and the J gene lost 9 bases, with 14 bases spanning the gap.

The chain joins TRBV7-3 to TRBJ2-7; the match to TRBD1 covers 7 bases. Looked up from germline, CDR1 is SGHTA and CDR2 is FQGTGA. The trim removed 4 bases at V and 4 bases at J, leaving 10 bases unmatched. This CDR3 has 15 residues. DNA of the CDR3: TGTGCCAGCAGCTACGGGGTTAGGGGGCCGTACGAGCAGTACTTC. Translation gives CASSYGVRGPYEQYF.

The genes are TRBV30 and TRBJ2-1; D may be TRBD2 (6 bases). The V gene's germline CDR1 is GTSNPN and CDR2 SVGIG (reference sequence). V lost 7 bases, J lost 10 bases, and 20 bases lay in between. The CDR3 totals 13 residues. CDR3: CAYLRDSGREQFF. Written as DNA, the CDR3 is TGTGCCTACTTACGGGACTCGGGGCGGGAGCAGTTCTTC.

About this clone itself: This same CDR3 is encoded by further DNA sequences in the sample. In nucleotides, the CDR3 is TGTGCCATCAGTGGTGGGGAGGCCTACGAGCAGTACTTC. Translation: CAISGGEAYEQYF. The chain has TRBV10-3 and TRBJ2-7; TRBD2 is a possible D gene (6 bases). V was cut by 4 bases and J by 2 bases, with 9 bases left in between. CDR3 length: 13 amino acids. CDR1 and CDR2 (germline): ENHRY, SYGVKD.

The chain employs TRBV27 and TRBJ1-4, with 10 bases that match TRBD1. Trimming took 6 bases from V and 8 from J; bases not matched to a gene: 3. In germline, CDR1 is MNHEY, CDR2 SMNVEV (reference sequence). CDR3 length: 13 amino acids. Here the CDR3 DNA reads TGTGCCAGCAGGGGACAGGGGCCCGAAAAACTGTTTTTT. Its translation is CASRGQGPEKLFF.

This sequence joins TRBV5-1 and TRBJ2-1; D not certain. The CDR3 has 14 residues. Looked up from germline, CDR1 is SGHRS and CDR2 is YFSETQ. V was pared by 1 base and J by 5 bases, with 10 bases between. The CDR3 reads CASSLTGQNNEQFF. Here the CDR3 DNA reads TGCGCCAGCAGCTTGACGGGTCAGAACAATGAGCAGTTCTTC.

CDR3 amino acids: CASRTRQGVLGETQYF. DNA of the CDR3: TGCGCCAGCAGGACCCGACAGGGGGTTTTAGGAGAGACCCAGTACTTC. The V call is TRBV5-1, the J call TRBJ2-5; TRBD1 agrees at 9 bases. The germline V gene has CDR1 SGHRS and CDR2 YFSETQ. The CDR3 runs to 16 residues. J was trimmed by 4 bases and V by 5 bases; bases with no gene match: 12.

This chain connects TRBV5-1 to TRBJ1-1; a weak D match, TRBD1 (5 bases). The CDR3 is 16 amino acids. The germline V gene encodes CDR1 SGHRS and CDR2 YFSETQ. Trimming removed 0 bases at V and 0 bases at J, with 12 bases between. DNA for the CDR3: TGCGCCAGCAGCTTGGCCGTAAGGGGCATGAACACTGAAGCTTTCTTT. Encoded protein: CASSLAVRGMNTEAFF.

This rearrangement joins TRBV5-4 to TRBJ1-2; D remains ambiguous. Germline CDR1 reads SGHNT; CDR2 reads YYREEE (reference sequence). V was clipped by 4 bases and J by 2 bases, with 15 bases between them. The CDR3 has 15 amino acids. This CDR3 is CASSSLKRENYGYTF. The CDR3 DNA sequence: TGTGCCAGCAGCAGTTTAAAGAGGGAAAACTATGGCTACACCTTC. The variable domain in full, completed from reference TRBV5-4 and TRBJ1-2, reads ETGVTQSPTHLIKTRGQQVTLRCSSQSGHNTVSWYQQALGQGPQFIFQYYREEENGRGNFPPRFSGLQFPNYSSELNVNALELDDSALYLCASSSLKRENYGYTFGSGTRLTVV.